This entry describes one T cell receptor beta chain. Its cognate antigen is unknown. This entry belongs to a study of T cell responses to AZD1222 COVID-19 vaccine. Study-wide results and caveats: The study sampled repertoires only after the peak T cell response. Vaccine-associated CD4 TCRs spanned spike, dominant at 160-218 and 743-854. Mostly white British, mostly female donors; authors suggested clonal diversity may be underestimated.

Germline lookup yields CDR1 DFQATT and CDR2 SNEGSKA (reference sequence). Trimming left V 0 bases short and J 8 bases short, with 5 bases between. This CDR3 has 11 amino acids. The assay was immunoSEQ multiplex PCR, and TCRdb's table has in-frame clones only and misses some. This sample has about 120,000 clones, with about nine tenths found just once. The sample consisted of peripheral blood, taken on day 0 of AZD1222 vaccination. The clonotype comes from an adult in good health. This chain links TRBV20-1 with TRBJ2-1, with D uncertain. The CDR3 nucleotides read TGCAGTGCTAGAGATCGGTATGAGCAGTTCTTC. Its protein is CSARDRYEQFF.